A selection of T cell receptor beta chains follows, all from one sample in a study of T cell responses to AZD1222 COVID-19 vaccine. The table came from immunoSEQ multiplex PCR; TCRdb's copy has only in-frame clones and leaves some out. The sample lists some 110,000 clones, 70% to 90% occurring once. The input for sequencing was peripheral blood, taken on day 0 of AZD1222 vaccination. The origin of the receptors is an adult in good health. Each CDR3 is given without its conserved first and last residue. A D gene is named only where the DNA matches it firmly.

v_gene,d_gene,j_gene,CDR3aa
TRBV19,NA,TRBJ1-4,ASTPPGATNEKLF
TRBV30,NA,TRBJ1-1,AWSVPEVNTEAF
TRBV5-1,TRBD2,TRBJ2-1,ASSPYLAESFNEQF
TRBV6-4,TRBD2,TRBJ2-6,ASSQLAGGTGANVLT
TRBV19,TRBD2,TRBJ2-3,ASSIETSGVITDTQY
TRBV7-9,NA,TRBJ1-1,ASSLMGGFAF
TRBV9,NA,TRBJ2-5,ASSVDRGKETQY
TRBV28,TRBD2,TRBJ2-3,ASSSPLAGQMDTQY
TRBV6-5,NA,TRBJ1-4,ASSYIRGTGEKLF
TRBV18,TRBD2,TRBJ2-2,ASSPMAGAGELF
TRBV5-1,TRBD2,TRBJ2-7,ASSLASGVYEQY
TRBV18,NA,TRBJ2-7,ASSPRGDSYEQY
TRBV2,NA,TRBJ1-1,ASSESGGRHTEAF
TRBV5-4,TRBD2,TRBJ2-7,ASSPSSGRARDYEQY
TRBV7-9,NA,TRBJ2-1,ASSSDRSYNEQF
TRBV3-1/TRBV3-2,TRBD2,TRBJ2-2,ASSPGGLAINTGELF
TRBV7-2,NA,TRBJ2-7,ASSLSGGYEQY
TRBV28,TRBD2,TRBJ2-7,ASSSGTTAYEQY
TRBV7-9,NA,TRBJ2-7,ACTRASRFYEQY
TRBV7-9,TRBD1,TRBJ1-6,ASSLSQGVNSPLH
TRBV7-2,NA,TRBJ2-7,ASSFVDQGLGEQY
TRBV30,NA,TRBJ1-2,AWSVGRTNYGYT
TRBV5-1,NA,TRBJ2-2,ASSLFPGGTGELF
TRBV20-1,NA,TRBJ1-1,SASWNTEAF
TRBV25-1,NA,TRBJ1-4,ASSEPVDPNEKLF
TRBV6-5,TRBD2,TRBJ2-1,ASSYITSGTYHEQF
TRBV7-7,NA,TRBJ2-2,ASSSQLWNGELF
TRBV19,NA,TRBJ1-4,ASSAVRGATNEKLF
TRBV7-2,NA,TRBJ2-2,ASSLGQGLTGELF
TRBV7-6,NA,TRBJ2-3,ASSLDISSTDTQY
TRBV19,NA,TRBJ1-5,ASSITGPNQPQH
TRBV12-3/TRBV12-4,NA,TRBJ2-4,ASSLRGVNIQY
TRBV5-1,NA,TRBJ2-2,ASSWSTGELF
TRBV28,NA,TRBJ1-1,ASRPPHMGANTEAF
TRBV6-5,NA,TRBJ2-7,ASSYSLGTYEQY
TRBV12-3/TRBV12-4,NA,TRBJ1-1,ASSLNGGEAF
TRBV5-6,NA,TRBJ2-5,ASSSLAGETQY
TRBV21-1,NA,TRBJ1-1,ASSTRWGGDTEAF
TRBV7-9,NA,TRBJ1-3,ASILYASSGNTIY
TRBV29-1,NA,TRBJ2-7,SARASHRANEQY
TRBV4-2,TRBD2,TRBJ2-7,ASSQDLAGTYEQY
TRBV10-1,TRBD1,TRBJ2-1,ASGGQMGTSDEQF
TRBV29-1,NA,TRBJ2-7,SVGRGFSEQY
TRBV29-1,NA,TRBJ2-7,SVGSGRYEQY
TRBV7-2,NA,TRBJ1-2,ASSSGGGARPRGYT
TRBV20-1,TRBD2,TRBJ2-3,SASPRTSVLTDTQY
TRBV14,TRBD2,TRBJ2-1,ASSQERSGRAWEQF
TRBV12-3/TRBV12-4,NA,TRBJ2-7,ASSLKGVYEQY
TRBV3-1/TRBV3-2,TRBD1,TRBJ2-7,ASSQAGQGYEQY
TRBV20-1,TRBD2,TRBJ2-1,SAVAGRLF